These 8 T cell receptor beta chains share one sample of origin, sequenced in a study of T cell responses to AZD1222 COVID-19 vaccine. The data were produced by immunoSEQ multiplex PCR, yet TCRdb's version contains in-frame clones alone and is incomplete. Seen here are around 180,000 clones, 90% observed once, and the top ten hold around 3%. The sequencing used peripheral blood, collected on day 0 of AZD1222 vaccination. The receptor source for this set is an adult in good health.

The chain is built from TRBV14 and TRBJ2-2, with TRBD2 matching 8 bases. This CDR3 contains 16 residues. Germline assignment: CDR1 SGHDN and CDR2 FVKESK. After removal of 0 bases from V and 6 bases from J, the junction contained 6 bases not matched to a gene. The CDR3 reads CASSQEWSGGSGELFF. The CDR3 nucleotides read TGTGCCAGCAGCCAAGAATGGAGCGGGGGCTCCGGGGAGCTGTTTTTT.

The chain is built from TRBV19 and TRBJ1-5; D is unresolved. The CDR3 is 14 residues long. The germline gives CDR1 LNHDA, CDR2 SQIVND (reference sequence). V gave up 8 bases and J gave up 6 bases, with 17 bases separating them. CDR3 sequence: CASSLTGWGQPQHF. The CDR3 coding sequence is TGTGCCAGTTCCTTAACGGGGTGGGGTCAGCCCCAGCATTTT.

The gene calls are TRBV10-3 and TRBJ1-1, with D possibly being TRBD1 (6 bases). This CDR3 is 15 amino acids long. Trimming pared 3 bases from V and 1 base from J, leaving 12 bases between. Germline V CDR1 and CDR2: ENHRY, SYGVKD. CDR3 protein: CAISEPGHGNTEAFF. The CDR3 DNA is TGTGCCATCAGTGAACCGGGACATGGGAACACTGAAGCTTTCTTT.

The sample holds one count of this clone. The J gene is TRBJ2-1, the V gene TRBV5-4, with no clear D. The CDR3 loop spans 12 amino acids. The V and J ends lost 2 bases and 6 bases respectively, with 6 bases between them. Germline assignment: CDR1 SGHNT and CDR2 YYREEE (reference sequence). CDR3 in DNA: TGTGCCAGCAGCTTAGCCGTCAATGAGCAGTTCTTC. Residues: CASSLAVNEQFF.

The V call is TRBV6-6, the J call TRBJ1-4, with D unclear. The V and J ends lost 0 bases and 10 bases respectively, with 9 bases between them. This CDR3 comprises 13 residues. The germline V gene encodes CDR1 MNHNY and CDR2 SVGAGI (reference sequence). The CDR3 region has the DNA TGTGCCAGCAGTTACTCCCAGGATGGAAAACTGTTTTTT. It encodes CASSYSQDGKLFF.

The count of this clone is one. V is TRBV30 and J is TRBJ2-5; TRBD1 agrees at 7 bases. The CDR3 extends over 15 amino acids. V was clipped by 5 bases and J by 1 base; unmatched bases: 10. Germline lookup yields CDR1 GTSNPN and CDR2 SVGIG (reference sequence). The CDR3 DNA reads as TGTGCCTGGGGCCGGGACAGCCATATCCAAGAGACCCAGTACTTC. Translated, it gives CAWGRDSHIQETQYF. The whole variable domain, filled in from reference TRBV30 and TRBJ2-5, reads SQTIHQWPATLVQPVGSPLSLECTVEGTSNPNLYWYRQAAGRGLQLLFYSVGIGQISSEVPQNLSASRPQDRQFILSSKKLLLSDSGFYLCAWGRDSHIQETQYFGPGTRLLVL.

The chain is built from TRBV7-9 and TRBJ1-2, with 10 bases identical to TRBD1. The CDR3 covers 13 residues. Germline trimming cut 4 bases from V and 7 bases from J; bases unmatched to any gene: 3. The germline CDR1 and CDR2 sequences are SEHNR and FQNEAQ (reference sequence). The CDR3 sequence is CASSSGQGFGYTF. CDR3 coding DNA: TGTGCCAGCAGCTCGGGACAGGGGTTTGGCTACACCTTC. The complete variable domain, with remaining parts taken from reference TRBV7-9 and TRBJ1-2, reads DTGVSQNPRHKITKRGQNVTFRCDPISEHNRLYWYRQTLGQGPEFLTYFQNEAQLEKSRLLSDRFSAERPKGSFSTLEIQRTEQGDSAMYLCASSSGQGFGYTFGSGTRLTVV.

The chain uses TRBV19 and TRBJ1-5; D unresolved. Between the trimmed V and J ends, which lost 9 bases and 4 bases, there was a span of 13 bases. The length of the CDR3 is 13 residues. Germline values: CDR1 LNHDA, CDR2 SQIVND (reference sequence). Here the CDR3 reads CASQEWGNQPQHF. The CDR3 region has the DNA TGTGCCAGCCAGGAGTGGGGAAATCAGCCCCAGCATTTT. Drawing the rest from reference TRBV19 and TRBJ1-5, the complete variable domain is DGGITQSPKYLFRKEGQNVTLSCEQNLNHDAMYWYRQDPGQGLRLIYYSQIVNDFQKGDIAEGYSVSREKKESFPLTVTSAQKNPTAFYLCASQEWGNQPQHFGDGTRLSIL.